This TCR beta chain originates from a study of CD8 T cells in Susac syndrome. Notes on the study in general: As acknowledged by the study, its TCR sequencing and HLA analysis included a relatively small number of individuals.

The multiple sclerosis control cohort comprised treatment-naive individuals presenting with stable or active relapsing-remitting disease. Random hexamers were used to reverse transcribe the RNA input (roughly 0.5 to 1 ug). Multiplex PCR with immunoSEQ amplified the TCR beta CDR3 across 54 Vbeta and 13 Jbeta. TCRdb re-called the immunoSEQ multiplex PCR reads through MiXCR, storing one row per CDR3 protein. The data contain 250,000 to 300,000 distinct CDR3 sequences, 70% to 90% of them seen just once; the ten biggest clones take up approximately 0.2%. This CDR3 contains 14 residues. J gave up 4 bases and V 3 bases, and 5 bases lay outside the gene matches. The germline CDR1 and CDR2 sequences are MNHEY and SMNVEV (reference sequence). In regard to this clonotype: The antigen is undetermined.

The chain uses TRBV27 and TRBJ2-5, with TRBD1 matching over 7 bases. The clonotype comes from a human donor with multiple sclerosis. The sequenced material came from CD8+ T cells from PBMCs. The CDR3 bases are TGTGCCAGCAGTTTGTGGACAGGAGGAGAGACCCAGTACTTC. Protein product: CASSLWTGGETQYF.